This T cell receptor beta chain emerged from a study of cytomegalovirus exposure and HLA in healthy donors. Study-wide points: Earlier analysis looked at TCR beta V segments, and most were productive about 90% or about 30% of the time. Most subjects' HLA-A and HLA-B alleles were reportedly predicted from TCR beta sequences.

As regards this clone: Its antigen remains unidentified.

This CDR3 spans 17 amino acids. The ends were cut back, 4 bases at V and 4 bases at J, with 21 bases in the middle. Germline V gene sequence: CDR1 ENHRY, CDR2 SYGVKD. PCR primers comprised 60 Vbeta and 13 Jbeta primers. Under the authors' procedure: Later, an analysis found some 80 million unique TCR beta chains, and 9.5 million to 12 million of these were shared. This table comes from immunoSEQ multiplex PCR, and its TCRdb copy is limited to in-frame clones, with some not included. The V and J calls and the clone size are those of that table, but D and trimming were determined from the DNA. This sample has some 170,000 clones, with approximately 79% found just once.

This clonotype was obtained from a middle-aged man in good health and CMV-seropositive. Sequencing was performed on PBMCs. The V and J genes are TRBV10-3 and TRBJ2-3; D perhaps matches TRBD1 (6 bases). The CDR3 bases are TGTGCCATCAGTGGTTCGGAAACAGGGCCCTCATCAGATACGCAGTATTTT. It specifies CAISGSETGPSSDTQYF.